A selection of T cell receptor beta chains follows, all from one sample in a study of molecular identifiers for immune sequencing clone quantification. TCRdb reprocessed the PCR reads via MiXCR and lists one record per CDR3 protein. The sample comprises under 85,000 distinct CDR3 sequences, around a sixth of which are singletons, and over 1.2% rests with the top ten. What was sequenced was naive CD8+ T cells from blood, with Jurkat cell RNA spiked in. The receptors originated from a human donor in good health. Some libraries in this study had Jurkat cell RNA spiked in. The CDR3 runs from the conserved cysteine through the conserved F or W. A D gene is named only where the DNA matches it firmly. The size entry is marked missing in some rows and otherwise reads once, few, many or a size class.

v_gene	abundance	j_gene	d_gene	CDR3nt	CDR3aa
TRBV6-5	few	TRBJ2-7	NA	TGTGCCAGCAGTTACTCGGGCGCTACCTCCTACGAGCAGTACTTC	CASSYSGATSYEQYF
TRBV28	many	TRBJ1-1	NA	TGTGCCAGCAGATCTGGACAGATGAACACTGAAGCTTTCTTT	CASRSGQMNTEAFF
TRBV7-6	many	TRBJ2-3	NA	TGTGCCAGCAGCTTAGGGCCGGAGCCCACAGATACGCAGTATTTT	CASSLGPEPTDTQYF
TRBV12-3/TRBV12-4	few	TRBJ2-7	NA	TGTGCCAGCAGATCCAACTACGAGCAGTACTTC	CASRSNYEQYF
TRBV4-2	many	TRBJ2-6	NA	TGTGCCAGCAGCCAAGATGCTGGGGCCAACGTCCTGACTTTC	CASSQDAGANVLTF
TRBV27	many	TRBJ2-7	NA	TGTGCCAGCAGTTTATCATTCGTAGGAGCAGGGCCCTCCTACGAGCAGTACTTC	CASSLSFVGAGPSYEQYF
TRBV4-3	NA	TRBJ2-1	TRBD2	TGCGCCAGCAGCCAAGCGGGGACTAGCGGGACGAATGAGCAGTTCTTC	CASSQAGTSGTNEQFF
TRBV2	many	TRBJ1-1	NA	TGTGCCAGCAGTGATAGCGCAGGGTCCATGAACACTGAAGCTTTCTTT	CASSDSAGSMNTEAFF
TRBV4-3	many	TRBJ2-7	NA	TGCGCCAGCAGCCAAGATCAAAGTACCACTACGGGGCAGTACTTC	CASSQDQSTTTGQYF
TRBV7-9	few	TRBJ2-3	TRBD2	TGTGCCAGCAGCTCCGGGACTAGCGGGAGCTGGAGCACAGATACGCTGTATTTT	CASSSGTSGSWSTDTLYF
TRBV10-3	many	TRBJ2-7	NA	TGTGCCATCACCCCCGACGGGACCTACGAGCAGTACTTC	CAITPDGTYEQYF
TRBV5-6	many	TRBJ1-1	NA	TGTGCCAGCAGCTTATACCGGAGGGCTGAAGCTTTCTTT	CASSLYRRAEAFF
TRBV29-1	many	TRBJ2-2	NA	TGCAGCGTCATAAGGGGAACCGGGGAGCTGTTTTTT	CSVIRGTGELFF
TRBV28	NA	TRBJ2-7	NA	TGTGCCAGCAGGGATAGCCGGGACATCTTGAGCGAGCAGTACTTC	CASRDSRDILSEQYF
TRBV12-3/TRBV12-4	NA	TRBJ2-1	NA	TGTGCCAGCAGAACAGAGGGGAGCTCCTACAATGAGCAGTTCTTC	CASRTEGSSYNEQFF
TRBV29-1	many	TRBJ1-1	TRBD1	TGCAGCGTTGAAGCCGGGACAGGGGTCACTGAAGCTTTCTTT	CSVEAGTGVTEAFF
TRBV14	many	TRBJ2-3	NA	TGTGCCAGCAGCCAACGGACCTTCTACTCGAACACAGATACGCAGTATTTT	CASSQRTFYSNTDTQYF
TRBV2	many	TRBJ2-7	NA	TGTGCCAGCAGTGAGTCGGCTGAGTTCTACGAGCAGTACTTC	CASSESAEFYEQYF
TRBV18	many	TRBJ2-1	NA	TGTGCCAGCTCACCACCCGCCGGGAAAGACAATGAGCAGTTCTTC	CASSPPAGKDNEQFF
TRBV5-1	NA	TRBJ1-5	NA	TGCGCCAGCAGCTTGTACTCGGGCAATCAGCCCCAGCATTTT	CASSLYSGNQPQHF
TRBV19	NA	TRBJ2-7	TRBD2	TGTGCCAGTAGTATTGGCGGGAGCCCCGGGTACGAGCAGTACTTC	CASSIGGSPGYEQYF
TRBV27	few	TRBJ2-7	TRBD2	TGTGCCAGCAGTAAAGGGACTAGCGGGATGGGAGAGCAGTACTTC	CASSKGTSGMGEQYF
TRBV29-1	NA	TRBJ2-7	TRBD2	TGCAGCGTTGCGGGGGGGGTTTATTACGAGCAGTACTTC	CSVAGGVYYEQYF
TRBV27	many	TRBJ2-5	TRBD2	TGTGCCAGCACCTCTCTCGGGCTAGCGGAAGAGACCCAGTACTTC	CASTSLGLAEETQYF
TRBV19	many	TRBJ2-7	NA	TGTGCCAGTAGTATAGTCGGGGACCCCGAGCAGTACTTC	CASSIVGDPEQYF
TRBV20-1	NA	TRBJ2-1	NA	TGCAGTGCTAGAAACGTCCTTCCCATGTACAATGAGCAGTTCTTC	CSARNVLPMYNEQFF
TRBV7-9	many	TRBJ2-3	NA	TGTGCCAGCAGCTTGGGCAGTAGCACAGATACGCAGTATTTT	CASSLGSSTDTQYF
TRBV29-1	many	TRBJ2-7	NA	TGCAGCGTTGCGCCGGGACCACGAGGGTACGAGCAGTACTTC	CSVAPGPRGYEQYF
TRBV28	many	TRBJ1-3	NA	TGTGCCAGCAGTTTTGTCCCGCGACACAGAACCACCTCTGGAAACACCATATATTTT	CASSFVPRHRTTSGNTIYF
TRBV27	many	TRBJ1-5	NA	TGTGCCAGCAGTTTAGTCTTGAGCAATCAGCCCCAGCATTTT	CASSLVLSNQPQHF
TRBV19	many	TRBJ2-1	NA	TGTGCCAGTAGTACCCCCCTAGCGCGGAATGAGCAGTTCTTC	CASSTPLARNEQFF
TRBV2	NA	TRBJ2-4	NA	TGTGCCAGCAGTGTTTGGAAGGGAAACATTCAGTACTTC	CASSVWKGNIQYF
TRBV5-1	many	TRBJ2-6	NA	TGCGCCAGCAGCTTGGCCTCAGGGATCTTCTCTGGGGCCAACGTCCTGACTTTC	CASSLASGIFSGANVLTF
TRBV12-3/TRBV12-4	NA	TRBJ2-7	NA	TGTGCCAGCAGTTTTTCTACACCTAAAAGCGAGCAGTACTTC	CASSFSTPKSEQYF
TRBV4-3	many	TRBJ1-5	NA	TGCGCCAGCAGCCAAGATTGGGGGCCTTATCAGCCCCAGCATTTT	CASSQDWGPYQPQHF
TRBV6-6	NA	TRBJ2-2	NA	TGTGCCAGCAGTGCGACCCCCCCGACAGGAAACACCGGGGAGCTGTTTTTT	CASSATPPTGNTGELFF
TRBV6-5	many	TRBJ1-4	NA	TGTGCCAGCAGTTACTCGGGGGAAAAACTGTTTTTT	CASSYSGEKLFF
TRBV20-1	many	TRBJ2-1	TRBD2	TGCAGTGCTTTTTCCAGCGGGGCGACTTACAATGAGCAGTTCTTC	CSAFSSGATYNEQFF
TRBV5-1	many	TRBJ1-1	NA	TGCGCCAGCAGCATTAACAGGGTTTTTACTGAAGCTTTCTTT	CASSINRVFTEAFF
TRBV24-1	many	TRBJ2-3	NA	TGTGCCACCAGTGACGTTACCGGGACATTGCCGCAGCACACAGATACGCAGTATTTT	CATSDVTGTLPQHTDTQYF
TRBV29-1	many	TRBJ2-3	NA	TGCAGCGCCCTCACCCTAGGGGCGGCGGATACGCAGTATTTT	CSALTLGAADTQYF
TRBV13	many	TRBJ2-7	TRBD1	TGTGCCAGCAGCCCGGACAGGTTCGAGCAGTACTTC	CASSPDRFEQYF
TRBV7-9	many	TRBJ1-5	NA	TGTGCCAGCAGCTTCGGTGGGGTTGGCAATCAGCCCCAGCATTTT	CASSFGGVGNQPQHF
TRBV6-2/TRBV6-3	many	TRBJ2-7	NA	TGTGCCAGCAACTACGGGAACGAGCAGTACTTC	CASNYGNEQYF
TRBV5-3	few	TRBJ2-1	NA	TGTGCCAGCAGCTTGGGGCTAGCCACCTCCAATGAGCAGTTCTTC	CASSLGLATSNEQFF
TRBV6-5	many	TRBJ2-7	TRBD2	TGTGCCAGCAGTTACTTCTTAGCGGGAGAAGAGGACGAGCAGTACTTC	CASSYFLAGEEDEQYF
TRBV28	many	TRBJ1-5	NA	TGTGCCAGCAGTCCACTCCCGGAGTGGCAGAACAATCAGCCCCAGCATTTT	CASSPLPEWQNNQPQHF
TRBV7-9	many	TRBJ1-4	NA	TGTGCCAGCAGCTCCCTGTTGGATGGAAAACTGTTTTTT	CASSSLLDGKLFF
TRBV19	once	TRBJ1-5	NA	TGTGCCAGTAGTATACCCGGACCTACGGGGTATCAGCCCCGGCATTTT	CASSIPGPTGYQPRHF
TRBV24-1	few	TRBJ2-5	TRBD1	TGTGCCACCAGTGATAGCACAGGGGTGGGATACCAAGAGACCCAGTACTTC	CATSDSTGVGYQETQYF
TRBV28	medium-sized	TRBJ2-3	NA	TGTGCCAGCAGTTCCAGGGGATCCTGGGGCACAGATACGCAGTATTTT	CASSSRGSWGTDTQYF
TRBV27	NA	TRBJ2-3	NA	TGTGCCAGCAGTTACGCCGGAGGGTTAGGCGCAGATACGCAGTATTTT	CASSYAGGLGADTQYF
TRBV19	many	TRBJ2-5	TRBD2	TGTGCCACCCGAGCGGGAGGAGAAGGGCTACAAGAGACCCAGTACTTC	CATRAGGEGLQETQYF
TRBV29-1	few	TRBJ2-7	NA	TGCAGCACCTTAGGTGGCCCCACCTACGAGCAGTACTTC	CSTLGGPTYEQYF
TRBV28	NA	TRBJ2-1	NA	TGTACCAGCAGTAAGATAGCCCTAGTCGACAATGAGCAGTTCTTC	CTSSKIALVDNEQFF
TRBV9	many	TRBJ2-7	TRBD1	TGTGCCAGCAGCTTGACAGGGCTCGCCTACGAGCAGTACTTC	CASSLTGLAYEQYF
TRBV24-1	NA	TRBJ2-7	NA	TGTGCCACCAGTGATTTTGGCTACGAGCAGTACTTC	CATSDFGYEQYF